This TCR beta chain was identified in a study of OX40 agonist ivuxolimab in advanced cancers. For the wider study: Ivuxolimab was an agonistic, fully human IgG2 monoclonal antibody directed against OX40 (CD134), a costimulatory receptor. Peripheral TCRbeta sequencing was intended to test whether TCR sequence diversity was altered and clonal T-cell expansion was caused by ivuxolimab. A male proportion of roughly 85% and a mean age of approximately 55 years, ranging from about 23 to 79, were recorded for the dose-escalation cohort. Intravenous ivuxolimab was administered to patients every 2 weeks at six dose levels: 0.01, 0.1, 0.3, 1.5, 3 and 10 mg/kg. Of the 52 patients in dose escalation, about 19 had hepatocellular carcinoma, some 15 had melanoma, 9 had renal cell carcinoma and 9 had head and neck cancer. The paper describes the monotherapy dose-escalation part (N of about 47 patients) of the phase I trial of ivuxolimab. Prior anti-PD-1, anti-PD-L1 or anti-CTLA-4 therapy was permitted, and approximately 39% of dose-escalation patients had received checkpoint inhibitors. Partial responses occurred in three dose-escalation patients: two with cutaneous melanoma and one with hepatocellular carcinoma. General findings and caveats noted by the study authors: Low levels of normalized T-cell clonal expansion were also seen in some patients who did not respond. In the 0.1-3.0 mg/kg groups, partial responders had among the lowest normalized peripheral clonal expansion, particularly in CD8+ T cells. After ivuxolimab, more expanded clones were found on average in CD8+ T cells than in CD4+ T cells. At doses of 0.1 to 3.0 mg/kg, clonal expansion of both CD4+ and CD8+ blood T cells was observed from baseline to week 6. Which antigens the clonally expanded peripheral T cells were specific for was not determined.

To sequence the TCRbeta CDR3 region, genomic DNA was isolated from the sorted cells. TCRbeta CDR3 regions were sequenced using the immunoSEQ Assay. The clones in this table, taken by TCRdb from immuneACCESS, are in-frame only. Not every clone is retained; where verified, under half of the shortfall comes from an unresolved V gene, and the cause of the rest is unknown. A total of 70,000 to 80,000 clones appear in this sample, about 89% of them only once. The ten largest clones take up 0.3% to 0.45% of the sample. On this clone: The antigen it binds to is not known. No base-level quality is on record; no much larger clone is a single base apart.

CDR1 and CDR2 were assigned from the germline V gene (reference sequence) as SGHNT and YYREEE. V gives up 3 bases and J gives up 1 base, and the segment between their germline ends measures 8 bases. The CDR3 has 14 amino acids, counting the end cysteine and phenylalanine. Solely the CDR3 DNA is kept, with 42 bases framed from the first base. Patients with autoimmune disease history or receiving systemic immunosuppression were excluded from the trial. Peripheral blood for TCR sequencing was collected from all dose cohorts at baseline, on cycle 4 day 1, and on cycle 7 day 1. Samples were obtained from an open-label, multicenter, first-in-human phase I dose-escalation trial of ivuxolimab. Adults with locally advanced or metastatic melanoma, renal cell carcinoma, hepatocellular carcinoma or head and neck squamous cell carcinoma were enrolled in the trial. Before TCR sequencing, CD4+ T cells and CD8+ T cells were sorted from peripheral blood as separate populations.

Sequenced here: CD4+ or CD8+ T cells sorted from blood, sampled in a trial of the OX40 agonist ivuxolimab. The receptor's source is an adult with an advanced solid tumor such as melanoma, head and neck, liver or kidney cancer. This chain joins TRBV5-4 to TRBJ2-1; the D segment could be TRBD2, given 6 matching bases. The DNA reads as follows: TGTGCCAGCAGCTATGGGGGGTCCTACAATGAGCAGTTCTTC. The encoded protein is CASSYGGSYNEQFF.